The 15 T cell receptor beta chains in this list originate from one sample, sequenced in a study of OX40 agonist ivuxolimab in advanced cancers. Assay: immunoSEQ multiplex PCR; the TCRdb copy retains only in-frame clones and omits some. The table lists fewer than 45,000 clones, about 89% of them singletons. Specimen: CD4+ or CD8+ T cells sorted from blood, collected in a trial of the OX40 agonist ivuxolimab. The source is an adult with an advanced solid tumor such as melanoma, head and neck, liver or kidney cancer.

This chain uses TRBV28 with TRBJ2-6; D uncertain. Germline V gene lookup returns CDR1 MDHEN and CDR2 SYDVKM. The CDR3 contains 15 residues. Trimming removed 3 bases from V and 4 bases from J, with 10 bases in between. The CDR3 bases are TGTGCCAGCAGTTTGTTCCGACAAGGGGCCAACGTCCTGACTTTC. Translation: CASSLFRQGANVLTF. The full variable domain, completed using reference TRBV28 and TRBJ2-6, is DVKVTQSSRYLVKRTGEKVFLECVQDMDHENMFWYRQDPGLGLRLIYFSYDVKMKEKGDIPEGYSVSREKKERFSLILESASTNQTSMYLCASSLFRQGANVLTFGAGSRLTVL.

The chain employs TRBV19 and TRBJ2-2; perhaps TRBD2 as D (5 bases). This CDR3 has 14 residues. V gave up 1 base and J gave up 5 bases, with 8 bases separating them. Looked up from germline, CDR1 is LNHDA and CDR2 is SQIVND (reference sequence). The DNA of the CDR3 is TGTGCCAGTAGTATAGGTCCGGGGACCGGGGAGCTGTTTTTT. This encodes CASSIGPGTGELFF.

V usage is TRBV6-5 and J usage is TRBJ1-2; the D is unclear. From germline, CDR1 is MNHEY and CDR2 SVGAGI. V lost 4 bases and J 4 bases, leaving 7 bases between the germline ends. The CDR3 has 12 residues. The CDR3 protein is CASSLDLYGYTF. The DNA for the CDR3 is TGTGCCAGCAGTTTGGATCTCTATGGCTACACCTTC.

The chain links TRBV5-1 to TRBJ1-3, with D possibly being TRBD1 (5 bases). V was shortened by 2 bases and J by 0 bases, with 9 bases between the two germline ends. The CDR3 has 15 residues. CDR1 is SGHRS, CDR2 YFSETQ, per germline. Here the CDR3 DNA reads TGCGCCAGCAGCTTCGGACACGACTCTGGAAACACCATATATTTT. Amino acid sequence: CASSFGHDSGNTIYF.

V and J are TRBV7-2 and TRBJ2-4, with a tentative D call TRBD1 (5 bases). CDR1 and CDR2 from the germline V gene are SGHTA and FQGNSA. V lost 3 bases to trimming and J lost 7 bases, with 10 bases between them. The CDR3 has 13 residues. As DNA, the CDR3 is TGTGCCAGCAGCTTGGGGCAGGACAACATTCAGTACTTC. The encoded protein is CASSLGQDNIQYF.

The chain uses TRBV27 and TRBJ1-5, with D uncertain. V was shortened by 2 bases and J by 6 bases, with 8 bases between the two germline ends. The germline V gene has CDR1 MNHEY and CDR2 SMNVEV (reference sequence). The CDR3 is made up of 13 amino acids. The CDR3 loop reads CASSLERAQPQHF. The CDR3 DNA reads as TGTGCCAGCAGTTTAGAGAGGGCTCAGCCCCAGCATTTT.

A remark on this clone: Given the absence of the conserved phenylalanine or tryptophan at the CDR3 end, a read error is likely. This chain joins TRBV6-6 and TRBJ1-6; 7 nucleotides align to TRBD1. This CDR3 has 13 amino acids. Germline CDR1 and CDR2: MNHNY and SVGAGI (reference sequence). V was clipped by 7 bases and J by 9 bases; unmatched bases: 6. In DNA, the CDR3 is TGTGCCAGCACACAGGGGTTACGTTCACCCCTCCACCTT. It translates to CASTQGLRSPLHL.

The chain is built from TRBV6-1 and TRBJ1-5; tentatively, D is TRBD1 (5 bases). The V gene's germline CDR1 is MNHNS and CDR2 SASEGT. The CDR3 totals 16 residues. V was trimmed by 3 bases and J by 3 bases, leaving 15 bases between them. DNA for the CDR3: TGTGCCAGCAGTGATTTCGGGGCAGGCGTCAATCAGCCCCAGCATTTT. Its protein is CASSDFGAGVNQPQHF.

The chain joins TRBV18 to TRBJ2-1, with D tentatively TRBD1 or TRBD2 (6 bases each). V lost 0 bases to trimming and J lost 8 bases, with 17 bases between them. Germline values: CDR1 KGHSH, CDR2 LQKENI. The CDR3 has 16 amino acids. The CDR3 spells CASSPPPVGGLDEQFF. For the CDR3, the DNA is TGTGCCAGCTCACCACCCCCAGTGGGGGGCCTCGATGAGCAGTTCTTC.

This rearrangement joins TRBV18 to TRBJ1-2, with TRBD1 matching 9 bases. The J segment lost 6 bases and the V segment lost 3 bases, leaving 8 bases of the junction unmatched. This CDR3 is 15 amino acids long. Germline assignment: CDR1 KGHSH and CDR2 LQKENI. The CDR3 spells CASSPRTGAEDGYTF. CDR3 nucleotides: TGTGCCAGCTCACCCAGGACAGGGGCCGAGGATGGCTACACCTTC.

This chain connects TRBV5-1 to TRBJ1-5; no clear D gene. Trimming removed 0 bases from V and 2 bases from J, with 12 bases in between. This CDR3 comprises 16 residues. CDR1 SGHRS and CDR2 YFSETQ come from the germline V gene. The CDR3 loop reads CASSLGPVGGNQPQHF. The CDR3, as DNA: TGCGCCAGCAGCTTGGGGCCAGTGGGTGGCAATCAGCCCCAGCATTTT. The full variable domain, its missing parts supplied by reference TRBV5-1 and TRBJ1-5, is KAGVTQTPRYLIKTRGQQVTLSCSPISGHRSVSWYQQTPGQGLQFLFEYFSETQRNKGNFPGRFSGRQFSNSRSEMNVSTLELGDSALYLCASSLGPVGGNQPQHFGDGTRLSIL.

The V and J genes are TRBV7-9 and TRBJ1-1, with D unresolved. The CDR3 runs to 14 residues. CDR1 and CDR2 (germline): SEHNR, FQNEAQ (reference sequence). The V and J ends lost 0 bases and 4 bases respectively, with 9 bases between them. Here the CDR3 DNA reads TGTGCCAGCAGCTTAGCGGGTCGTGGCACTGAAGCTTTCTTT. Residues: CASSLAGRGTEAFF.

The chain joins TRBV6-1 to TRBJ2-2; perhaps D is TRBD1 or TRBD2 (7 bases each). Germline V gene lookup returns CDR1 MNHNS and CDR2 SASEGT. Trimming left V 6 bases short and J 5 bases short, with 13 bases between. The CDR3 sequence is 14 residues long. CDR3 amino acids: CASSQGGNTGELFF. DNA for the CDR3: TGTGCCAGCAGCCAGGGGGGGAATACCGGGGAGCTGTTTTTT.

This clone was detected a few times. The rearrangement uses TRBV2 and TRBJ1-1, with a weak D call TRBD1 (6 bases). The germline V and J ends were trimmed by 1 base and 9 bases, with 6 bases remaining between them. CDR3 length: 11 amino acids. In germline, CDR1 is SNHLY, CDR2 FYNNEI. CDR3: CASSEGDKAFF. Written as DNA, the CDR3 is TGTGCCAGCAGTGAAGGGGACAAAGCTTTCTTT.

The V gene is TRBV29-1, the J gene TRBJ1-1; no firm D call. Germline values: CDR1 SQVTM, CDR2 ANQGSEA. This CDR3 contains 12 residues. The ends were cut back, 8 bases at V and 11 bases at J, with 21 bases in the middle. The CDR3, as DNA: TGCAGCTTTCACAGCGGCGCGGGGTGGGCTTTCTTT. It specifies CSFHSGAGWAFF.